A single sample is the source of the 19 T cell receptor beta chains below, sequenced in a study of early T cells in non-severe SARS-CoV-2 infection. MiXCR, run by TCRdb on the 5' RACE reads, gives a single entry per CDR3 protein. The sample consists of 90,000 to 130,000 distinct CDR3 sequences, around 10% of them appearing once. The sample consisted of whole blood. All receptors come from an adult who was a healthcare worker with PCR-confirmed SARS-CoV-2 infection or an uninfected control (not recorded which).

The chain recombines TRBV5-1 with TRBJ1-1; D unresolved. Germline V CDR1 and CDR2: SGHRS, YFSETQ. CDR3 length: 13 amino acids. Trimming took 4 bases from V and 5 from J, leaving 12 bases between them. CDR3 bases: TGCGCCAGCAGCCCGTCGAGGGAGACTGAAGCTTTCTTT. It translates to CASSPSRETEAFF.

The chain carries TRBV12-3 or TRBV12-4 and TRBJ1-2; unclear D gene. This CDR3 contains 15 residues. The V end lost 6 bases, the J end lost 3 bases, and 17 bases lay between the germline ends. The CDR3 DNA follows: TGTGCCAGCAGGACTTATAACCGGGCGGACTATGGCTACACCTTC. Protein: CASRTYNRADYGYTF.

Ten or more counts support this clonotype. The chain employs TRBV28 and TRBJ2-3, with no clear D. V was shortened by 7 bases and J by 1 base, with 3 bases between the two germline ends. Germline V gene lookup returns CDR1 MDHEN and CDR2 SYDVKM. The CDR3 covers 11 residues. Written as DNA, the CDR3 is TGTGCCAGCACGCGCACAGATACGCAGTATTTT. It encodes CASTRTDTQYF.

This clonotype was seen many times. The chain recombines TRBV5-1 with TRBJ1-5; D unclear. V was shortened by 3 bases and J by 3 bases, with 13 bases between the two germline ends. This CDR3 has 15 residues. Germline V CDR1 and CDR2: SGHRS, YFSETQ. The CDR3 DNA is TGCGCCAGCAGCTCCGACGGGAATTACAATCAGCCCCAGCATTTT. Translated, it gives CASSSDGNYNQPQHF.

This chain uses TRBV12-3 or TRBV12-4 with TRBJ2-1; D not resolved. The CDR3 is 12 amino acids. V lost 2 bases, J lost 4 bases, and 3 bases lay in between. In nucleotides, the CDR3 is TGTGCCAGCAGTTTACAGTACAATGAGCAGTTCTTC. Residues: CASSLQYNEQFF.

A note on this clonotype: One end of the junction varies from germline; a read error may be responsible. The CDR3 DNA follows: TGTGCCAGCAGTTTAACCGGGAGGGGTTCATCCCTCCACTTT. Protein: CASSLTGRGSSLHF. The chain employs TRBV28 and TRBJ1-6; perhaps TRBD1 as D (5 bases). CDR1 and CDR2 from the germline V gene are MDHEN and SYDVKM. This CDR3 comprises 14 residues.

Details on this clonotype: A read error may explain this, as a much larger clone is one base away. The J gene is TRBJ2-1, the V gene TRBV7-9; TRBD2 is a possible D gene (5 bases). The length of the CDR3 is 15 residues. The germline V gene has CDR1 SEHNR and CDR2 FQNEAQ (reference sequence). Here the CDR3 reads CATSLGSGSYNEQFF. The CDR3 bases are TGTGCCACCAGCTTAGGGTCGGGGTCCTACAATGAGCAGTTCTTC.

This clonotype has just a few counts. CDR3 loop: CARYTGELFF. The CDR3 DNA follows: TGTGCTCGGTACACCGGGGAGCTGTTTTTT. The chain uses TRBV19 and TRBJ2-2; D gene uncertain. Germline CDR1 reads LNHDA; CDR2 reads SQIVND (reference sequence). The CDR3 is made up of 10 amino acids.

This clonotype was observed many times. The V gene is TRBV3-1, the J gene TRBJ1-3; no reliable D call. The V and J ends lost 4 bases and 0 bases respectively, with 10 bases between them. The CDR3 runs to 15 residues. From germline, CDR1 is LGHDT and CDR2 YNNKEL (reference sequence). The CDR3 DNA follows: TGTGCCAGCAGCCGCGCACAGAGCTCTGGAAACACCATATATTTT. Protein: CASSRAQSSGNTIYF.

In its sample, this clonotype was seen a few times. Written as DNA, the CDR3 is TGCGCCAGCAGCTTAACCAGGGCTTTCACAGATACGCAGTATTTT. Amino acid sequence: CASSLTRAFTDTQYF. The chain employs TRBV5-1 and TRBJ2-3; tentatively, D is TRBD1 (5 bases). Germline V gives CDR1 SGHRS, CDR2 YFSETQ. This CDR3 is 15 amino acids long. V was trimmed by 2 bases and J by 2 bases, leaving 12 bases between them. Complete variable domain (other parts from reference TRBV5-1 and TRBJ2-3): KAGVTQTPRYLIKTRGQQVTLSCSPISGHRSVSWYQQTPGQGLQFLFEYFSETQRNKGNFPGRFSGRQFSNSRSEMNVSTLELGDSALYLCASSLTRAFTDTQYFGPGTRLTVL.

This clonotype was seen many times. V gene TRBV9 combines with J gene TRBJ2-2; D gene ambiguous. Trimming pared 4 bases from V and 1 base from J, leaving 8 bases between. The CDR3 sequence is 14 residues long. From germline, CDR1 is SGDLS and CDR2 YYNGEE. Here the CDR3 reads CASSNHGNTGELFF. The DNA of the CDR3 is TGTGCCAGCAGCAACCACGGGAACACCGGGGAGCTGTTTTTT.

Notes on this clonotype: Mismatch with germline at one junction end may stem from a read error. V gene TRBV6-4 combines with J gene TRBJ1-2; D is uncertain. The CDR3 totals 12 residues. CDR1 and CDR2 (germline): MRHNA, SNTAGT. As DNA, the CDR3 is TGTGCCAGCAGTGATCAGACCTATCGCTACACCTTC. This gives the protein CASSDQTYRYTF.

This clonotype was detected many times. The chain carries TRBV30 and TRBJ1-1, with a weak D call TRBD1 (6 bases). The CDR3 loop spans 13 amino acids. V lost 4 bases and J 0 bases, leaving 9 bases between the germline ends. Germline V CDR1 and CDR2: GTSNPN, SVGIG (reference sequence). DNA for the CDR3: TGTGCCTGGAACCAGGGGCTGAACACTGAAGCTTTCTTT. Protein sequence: CAWNQGLNTEAFF.

The chain combines TRBV2 with TRBJ2-7, with 10 positions matching TRBD2. The junction had 16 bases not matched to a gene; V was cut back by 6 bases and J by 2 bases. Germline V gene sequence: CDR1 SNHLY, CDR2 FYNNEI. CDR3 length: 18 residues. The CDR3 loop reads CASRLPGLASGKTYEQYF. CDR3 coding DNA: TGTGCCAGCAGACTCCCGGGACTAGCGAGCGGGAAAACCTACGAGCAGTACTTC.

This clonotype was observed many times. V is TRBV20-1 and J is TRBJ1-5, with a weak D call TRBD1 (5 bases). V was clipped by 0 bases and J by 0 bases, with 12 bases between them. Per germline, CDR1 DFQATT and CDR2 SNEGSKA (reference sequence). The CDR3 loop spans 16 amino acids. The CDR3 region is CSARDQTEYSNQPQHF. DNA for the CDR3: TGCAGTGCTAGAGACCAGACAGAATATAGCAATCAGCCCCAGCATTTT.

J is TRBJ1-1 and V is TRBV3-1; 8 bases map to TRBD1. CDR3 length: 18 amino acids. CDR1 LGHDT and CDR2 YNNKEL come from the germline V gene (reference sequence). V gave up 0 bases and J gave up 7 bases; unmatched junction bases: 16. CDR3 amino acids: CASSQDRSGGAGSGEAFF. CDR3 in DNA: TGTGCCAGCAGCCAAGACAGATCAGGGGGCGCAGGGTCGGGTGAAGCTTTCTTT. Using reference TRBV3-1 and TRBJ1-1 for the parts outside the CDR3, the full variable domain is DTAVSQTPKYLVTQMGNDKSIKCEQNLGHDTMYWYKQDSKKFLKIMFSYNNKELIINETVPNRFSPKSPDKAHLNLHINSLELGDSAVYFCASSQDRSGGAGSGEAFFGQGTRLTVV.

The chain uses TRBV7-3 and TRBJ2-2; D may be TRBD1 (6 bases). The germline V and J ends were trimmed by 5 bases and 7 bases, with 14 bases remaining between them. The CDR3 spans 14 residues. CDR1 and CDR2 (germline): SGHTA, FQGTGA. The CDR3 bases are TGTGCCAGCAGCGTATTCAGGGGTAACGGGGAGCTGTTTTTT. Amino acid sequence: CASSVFRGNGELFF.

This chain connects TRBV28 to TRBJ1-2; 7 nucleotides agree with TRBD1. V gave up 7 bases and J gave up 4 bases; unmatched junction bases: 9. Germline CDR1 reads MDHEN; CDR2 reads SYDVKM. The CDR3 spans 14 residues. CDR3 protein: CASTLEGQIYGYTF. In DNA, the CDR3 is TGTGCCAGCACTTTGGAGGGACAGATCTATGGCTACACCTTC.

The rearrangement joins TRBV25-1 to TRBJ2-7; 9 nucleotides align to TRBD2. The CDR3 loop spans 18 amino acids. Per germline, CDR1 MGHDK and CDR2 SYGVNS. After removal of 1 base from V and 0 bases from J, the junction contained 10 bases not matched to a gene. CDR3 amino acids: CASSEFGGSGRTSYEQYF. The DNA of the CDR3 is TGTGCCAGCAGTGAATTCGGTGGGAGCGGGAGGACCTCCTACGAGCAGTACTTC.